This T cell receptor (beta chain) was observed in a study of OX40 agonist ivuxolimab in advanced cancers. Background for the entire study: Ivuxolimab was an agonistic, fully human IgG2 monoclonal antibody directed against OX40 (CD134), a costimulatory receptor. Among the approximately 50 dose-escalation patients, some 19 had hepatocellular carcinoma, 15 or so melanoma, 9 renal cell carcinoma and 9 head and neck cancer. The paper describes the monotherapy dose-escalation part (N of about 55 patients) of the phase I trial of ivuxolimab. The purpose of peripheral TCRbeta sequencing was to test whether ivuxolimab changed TCR sequence diversity and led to clonal T-cell expansion. Intravenous ivuxolimab was administered to patients every 2 weeks at six dose levels: 0.01, 0.1, 0.3, 1.5, 3 and 10 mg/kg. Partial responses occurred in three dose-escalation patients: two with cutaneous melanoma and one with hepatocellular carcinoma. In the dose-escalation cohort, 82.7% of patients were male, and the mean age was approximately 60 years, with a range of about 23 to 85. Prior anti-PD-1, anti-PD-L1 or anti-CTLA-4 therapy was permitted, and checkpoint inhibitors had been received by about 44% of dose-escalation patients.

Remarks on this clone: No cognate antigen has been identified for it. No base quality values were provided; no much bigger clone lies one nucleotide off.

For sequencing of the TCRbeta CDR3 region, genomic DNA was extracted from the sorted cells. The immunoSEQ Assay was used for sequencing of TCRbeta CDR3 regions. Not all clones reach the TCRdb copy of this immuneACCESS table, which keeps in-frame sequences only. Checked studies attribute under half of the gap to unresolved V genes and leave the rest unexplained. Recorded for this sample are approximately 87,000 clones; under 95% of them occurred a single time. The ten largest clones take up about 0.73% of the sample. Patients with autoimmune disease history or receiving systemic immunosuppression were excluded from the trial. Peripheral blood for TCR sequencing was collected from all dose cohorts at baseline, on cycle 4 day 1, and on cycle 7 day 1. Samples were obtained from an open-label, multicenter, first-in-human phase I dose-escalation trial of ivuxolimab. The trial enrolled adults with locally advanced or metastatic head and neck squamous cell, hepatocellular, melanoma or renal cell carcinoma. Before TCR sequencing, CD4+ T cells and CD8+ T cells were sorted from peripheral blood as separate populations.

Here is what the overall study found, with its caveats: Antigen specificity was not determined for the clonally expanded peripheral T cells. Low levels of normalized T-cell clonal expansion were also shown by some nonresponding patients. After ivuxolimab, CD8+ T cells had more expanded clones than CD4+ T cells on average. At doses of 0.1 to 3.0 mg/kg, clonal expansion of both CD4+ and CD8+ T cells in blood was seen between baseline and week 6. In partial responders in the 0.1-3.0 mg/kg groups, normalized peripheral clonal expansion was found to be among the lowest, especially among CD8+ T cells.

V is cut by 4 bases and J by 0 bases, and the space between the germline ends is 10 bases. Measured from the cysteine to the phenylalanine, the CDR3 is 14 residues long. Just the 42-base CDR3 DNA is kept, in frame starting at base 1. Per the germline V gene (reference sequence), GTSNPN is the CDR1 and SVGIG is the CDR2. The chain is made from TRBV30 and TRBJ1-5, with an unclear D gene assignment. The sequencing used CD4+ or CD8+ T cells sorted from blood, collected in a trial of the OX40 agonist ivuxolimab. This clonotype was obtained from an adult with an advanced solid tumor such as melanoma, head and neck, liver or kidney cancer. Here is the DNA: TGTGCCTGGAATATCGGGCTTAGCAATCAGCCCCAGCATTTT. Its coded protein is CAWNIGLSNQPQHF.